The 15 T cell receptor beta chains in this list originate from one sample, sequenced in a study of shared clonotypes between healthy human individuals. Measured with immunoSEQ multiplex PCR; TCRdb has only the in-frame clones, and not every one. The table lists fewer than 850,000 clones, 90% to 98% of them singletons. Terminally differentiated effector memory CD45RA+ cells were excluded from the naive CD8 cells, which were CD45RO-negative and positively selected for CCR7. The sample consisted of naive CD8+ T cells sorted from blood. The receptors were sampled from a man aged 30 to 39 in good health.

This clone has just one count. This chain's CDR3 is CASSQVSGAVTYNEQFF. The CDR3 coding sequence is TGTGCCAGCAGCCAAGTTTCCGGGGCGGTCACCTACAATGAGCAGTTCTTC. V is TRBV14 and J is TRBJ2-1, with D possibly called TRBD1 or TRBD2 (5 bases each). Trimming removed 1 base from V and 2 bases from J, with 15 bases in between. The CDR3 is made up of 17 amino acids. Germline V gene data show CDR1 as SGHDN and CDR2 as FVKESK.

The DNA for the CDR3 is TGTGCCAGCAGCGCGGACAGGGTTAGAGGCACAGATACGCAGTATTTT. It encodes CASSADRVRGTDTQYF. The V call is TRBV7-6, the J call TRBJ2-3; 8 bases align to TRBD1. CDR3 length: 16 amino acids. Germline V gene lookup returns CDR1 SGHVS and CDR2 FNYEAQ. Trimming removed 5 bases from V and 1 base from J; junction bases left unmatched: 8.

This chain joins TRBV28 and TRBJ2-7, with 9 bases aligning to TRBD1. Trimming removed 6 bases from V and 3 bases from J; junction bases left unmatched: 6. Germline loops: CDR1 MDHEN, CDR2 SYDVKM. CDR3 length: 14 amino acids. CDR3 sequence: CASSPRQGVYEQYF. In nucleotides, the CDR3 is TGTGCCAGCAGCCCTAGACAGGGGGTCTACGAGCAGTACTTC.

The rearrangement uses TRBV9 and TRBJ2-2; 12 bases map to TRBD2. The CDR3 is made up of 18 amino acids. Germline CDR1 reads SGDLS; CDR2 reads YYNGEE. With 1 base clipped from V and 0 bases from J, the junction kept 4 bases outside the gene matches. CDR3 nucleotides: TGTGCCAGCAGCGTATACTCTAGCGGGAGGGCGAACACCGGGGAGCTGTTTTTT. The encoded protein is CASSVYSSGRANTGELFF.

The V gene is TRBV6-1, the J gene TRBJ2-1; tentatively, D is TRBD2 (5 bases). CDR3 length: 16 amino acids. The germline V gene has CDR1 MNHNS and CDR2 SASEGT. The ends were cut back, 3 bases at V and 0 bases at J, with 12 bases in the middle. This CDR3 is CASSDLTGISYNEQFF. CDR3 DNA sequence: TGTGCCAGCAGTGATCTGACCGGGATCTCCTACAATGAGCAGTTCTTC.

This chain connects TRBV27 to TRBJ1-1; no clear D gene. Trimming took 4 bases from V and 4 from J, leaving 13 bases between them. This CDR3 comprises 14 residues. The germline V gene encodes CDR1 MNHEY and CDR2 SMNVEV (reference sequence). CDR3 DNA: TGTGCCAGCAGTTACACTGGGGTTGGCACTGAAGCTTTCTTT. Translation: CASSYTGVGTEAFF.

The chain employs TRBV15 and TRBJ1-5; D gene ambiguous. CDR3 length: 12 residues. Germline V gives CDR1 LNHNV, CDR2 YYDKDF (reference sequence). Trimming shortened V by 4 bases and J by 4 bases, and 5 bases separated the two germline ends. The CDR3 nucleotides are TGTGCCACCAGCATGGGGAATCAGCCCCAGCATTTT. This sequence encodes CATSMGNQPQHF.

V is TRBV29-1 and J is TRBJ2-1; tentative D call: TRBD1 (6 bases). V was cut by 7 bases and J by 2 bases, with 24 bases left in between. Germline CDR1 SQVTM, CDR2 ANQGSEA. The CDR3 loop spans 17 amino acids. The CDR3 DNA reads as TGCAGCGCATACGGGACACAGGAGGAGTTTCCCTACAATGAGCAGTTCTTC. It codes for CSAYGTQEEFPYNEQFF.

The chain has TRBV10-3 and TRBJ2-7, with 8 bases aligning to TRBD1. CDR3 length: 15 amino acids. Germline V gene sequence: CDR1 ENHRY, CDR2 SYGVKD. V was pared by 3 bases and J by 4 bases, with 8 bases of the junction left unmatched. The CDR3 reads CAISDGGQGFYEQYF. CDR3 sequence (DNA): TGTGCCATCAGTGATGGAGGACAGGGTTTTTACGAGCAGTACTTC.

The rearrangement uses TRBV5-1 and TRBJ2-7; D call uncertain. Trimming shortened V by 3 bases and J by 2 bases, and 15 bases separated the two germline ends. This CDR3 is 15 amino acids long. CDR1 SGHRS and CDR2 YFSETQ come from the germline V gene. The CDR3 DNA is TGCGCCAGCAGCTCACCCGGTTCAGGAACCTACGAGCAGTACTTC. As protein: CASSSPGSGTYEQYF.

In DNA, the CDR3 is TGTGCCAGCAGTGGGATAGCGGGAGCGTCAGATACGCAGTATTTT. Encoded protein: CASSGIAGASDTQYF. The chain has TRBV27 and TRBJ2-3, with 9 positions matching TRBD2. The CDR3 runs to 15 residues. Germline lookup yields CDR1 MNHEY and CDR2 SMNVEV (reference sequence). The junction had 7 bases not matched to a gene; V was cut back by 5 bases and J by 4 bases.

The J gene is TRBJ2-3, the V gene TRBV4-3; D could derive from TRBD1 or TRBD2 (5 bases each). Germline values: CDR1 LGHNA, CDR2 YSLEER. The CDR3 consists of 17 residues. V lost 3 bases and J lost 6, with 22 bases in between. CDR3 bases: TGCGCCAGCAGCCAGGTCCTGGCTGGGGACGCAGGGGATACGCAGTATTTT. Protein sequence: CASSQVLAGDAGDTQYF.

The chain is built from TRBV29-1 and TRBJ1-2; tentative D call: TRBD1 (6 bases). This CDR3 contains 15 residues. V was pared by 0 bases and J by 4 bases, with 15 bases between. The germline V gene encodes CDR1 SQVTM and CDR2 ANQGSEA. The CDR3 DNA is TGCAGCGTTGAAGACGCGGCAGGGGACCTCTATGGCTACACCTTC. Translated: CSVEDAAGDLYGYTF.

The chain uses TRBV4-1 and TRBJ1-5; TRBD1 matches at 10 bases. Looked up from germline, CDR1 is MGHRA and CDR2 is YSYEKL. J was trimmed by 1 base and V by 0 bases; bases with no gene match: 0. The CDR3 totals 16 residues. For the CDR3, the DNA is TGCGCCAGCAGCCAAGAGGGACAGGGGAGCAATCAGCCCCAGCATTTT. Translating gives CASSQEGQGSNQPQHF.

The V and J genes are TRBV30 and TRBJ1-1; possible D gene TRBD1, 6 bases. V was cut by 4 bases and J by 1 base, with 13 bases left in between. The CDR3 is 14 amino acids. Germline loops: CDR1 GTSNPN, CDR2 SVGIG (reference sequence). The CDR3 region has the DNA TGTGCCTGGAAGATAGCAGGGGAGAACACTGAAGCTTTCTTT. The encoded protein is CAWKIAGENTEAFF. The variable domain in full, completed from reference TRBV30 and TRBJ1-1, reads SQTIHQWPATLVQPVGSPLSLECTVEGTSNPNLYWYRQAAGRGLQLLFYSVGIGQISSEVPQNLSASRPQDRQFILSSKKLLLSDSGFYLCAWKIAGENTEAFFGQGTRLTVV.